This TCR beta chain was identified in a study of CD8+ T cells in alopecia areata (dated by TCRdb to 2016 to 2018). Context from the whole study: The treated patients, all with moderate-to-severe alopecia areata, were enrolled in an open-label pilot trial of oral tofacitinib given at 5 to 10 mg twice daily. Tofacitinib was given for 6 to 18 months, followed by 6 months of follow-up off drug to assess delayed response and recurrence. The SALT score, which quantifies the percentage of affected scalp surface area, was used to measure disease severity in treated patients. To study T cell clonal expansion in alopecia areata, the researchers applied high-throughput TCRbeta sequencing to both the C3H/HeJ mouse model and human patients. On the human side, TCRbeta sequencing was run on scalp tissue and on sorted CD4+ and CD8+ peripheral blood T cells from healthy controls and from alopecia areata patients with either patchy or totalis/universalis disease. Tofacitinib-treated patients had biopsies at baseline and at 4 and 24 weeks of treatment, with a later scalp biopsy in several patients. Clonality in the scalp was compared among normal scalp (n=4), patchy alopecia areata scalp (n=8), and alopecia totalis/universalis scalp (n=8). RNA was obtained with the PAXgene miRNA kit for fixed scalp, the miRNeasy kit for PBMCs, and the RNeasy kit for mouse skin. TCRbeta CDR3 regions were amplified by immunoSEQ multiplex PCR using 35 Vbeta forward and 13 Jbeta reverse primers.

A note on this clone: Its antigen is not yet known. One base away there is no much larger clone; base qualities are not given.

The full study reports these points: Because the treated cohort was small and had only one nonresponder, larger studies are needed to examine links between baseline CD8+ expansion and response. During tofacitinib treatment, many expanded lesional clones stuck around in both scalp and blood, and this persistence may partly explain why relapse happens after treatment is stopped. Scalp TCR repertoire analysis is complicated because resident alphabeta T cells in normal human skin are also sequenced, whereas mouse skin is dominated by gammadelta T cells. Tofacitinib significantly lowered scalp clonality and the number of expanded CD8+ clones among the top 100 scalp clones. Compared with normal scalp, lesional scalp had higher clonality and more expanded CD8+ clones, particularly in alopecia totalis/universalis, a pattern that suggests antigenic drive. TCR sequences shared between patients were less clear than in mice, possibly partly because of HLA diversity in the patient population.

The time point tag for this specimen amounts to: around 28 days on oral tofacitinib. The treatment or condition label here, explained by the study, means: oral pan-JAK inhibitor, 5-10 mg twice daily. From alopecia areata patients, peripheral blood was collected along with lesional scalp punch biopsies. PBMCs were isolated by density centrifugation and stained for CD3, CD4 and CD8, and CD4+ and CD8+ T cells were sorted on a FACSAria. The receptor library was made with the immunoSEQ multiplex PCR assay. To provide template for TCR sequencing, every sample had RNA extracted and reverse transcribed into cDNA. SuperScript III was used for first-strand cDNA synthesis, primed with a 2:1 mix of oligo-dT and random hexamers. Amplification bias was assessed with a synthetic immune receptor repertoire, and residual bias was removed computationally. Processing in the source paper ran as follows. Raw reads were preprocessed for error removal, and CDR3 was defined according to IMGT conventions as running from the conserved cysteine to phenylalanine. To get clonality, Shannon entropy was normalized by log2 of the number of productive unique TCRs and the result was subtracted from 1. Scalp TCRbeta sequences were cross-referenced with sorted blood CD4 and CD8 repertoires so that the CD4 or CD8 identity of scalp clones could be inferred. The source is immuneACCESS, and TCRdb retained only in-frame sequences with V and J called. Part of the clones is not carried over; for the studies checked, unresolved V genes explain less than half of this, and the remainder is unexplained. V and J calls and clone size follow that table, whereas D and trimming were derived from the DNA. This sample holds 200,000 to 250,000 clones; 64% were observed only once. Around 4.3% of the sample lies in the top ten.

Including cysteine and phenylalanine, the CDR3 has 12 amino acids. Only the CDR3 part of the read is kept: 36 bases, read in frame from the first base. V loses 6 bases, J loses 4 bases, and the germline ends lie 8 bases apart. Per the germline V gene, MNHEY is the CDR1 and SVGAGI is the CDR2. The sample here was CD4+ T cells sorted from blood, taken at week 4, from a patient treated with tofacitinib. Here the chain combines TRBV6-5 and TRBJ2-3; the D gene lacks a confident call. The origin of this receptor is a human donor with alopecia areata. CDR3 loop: CASRGPSDTQYF. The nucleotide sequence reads TGTGCCAGCAGAGGTCCGTCAGATACGCAGTATTTT.